One and the same sample provided the 15 T cell receptor beta chains below, sequenced in a study of shared clonotypes between healthy human individuals. The method was immunoSEQ multiplex PCR; TCRdb's version includes in-frame clones alone and lacks a portion of them. The sample lists about 2,200,000 clones; approximately 94% were seen once. Naive CD8 cells, CD45RO-negative and positively selected for CCR7, excluded terminally differentiated effector memory CD45RA+ cells. The material sequenced was naive CD8+ T cells from PBMCs. All receptors come from a man aged 18 to 30 in good health. Some clones in this sample may be carry-over from other donors' samples.

Only one count was recorded for this clone. Mismatch with germline at one junction end may stem from a read error. The gene calls are TRBV7-9 and TRBJ2-7, with D possibly called TRBD1 or TRBD2 (5 bases each). Germline V gene lookup returns CDR1 SEHNR and CDR2 FQNEAQ (reference sequence). The CDR3 contains 13 residues. In DNA form, the CDR3 reads TGTGCCAGCAGTCCGGGGCAGTTCAGTCGGTCGCGCTTC. Translated: CASSPGQFSRSRF. The variable domain in full, with the rest retrieved from reference TRBV7-9 and TRBJ2-7, is DTGVSQNPRHKITKRGQNVTFRCDPISEHNRLYWYRQTLGQGPEFLTYFQNEAQLEKSRLLSDRFSAERPKGSFSTLEIQRTEQGDSAMYLCASSPGQFSRSRFGPGTRLTVT.

This clone appeared once. The chain couples TRBV27 to TRBJ2-3; no firm D call. The CDR3 is made up of 14 amino acids. Germline-derived CDR1 and CDR2 are MNHEY and SMNVEV (reference sequence). V gave up 0 bases and J gave up 1 base, with 5 bases separating them. In nucleotides, the CDR3 is TGTGCCAGCAGTTTATCCCACCGCACAGATACGCAGTATTTT. This encodes CASSLSHRTDTQYF.

In this sample, this clone turned up once. CDR3 nucleotide sequence: TGTGCCAGCAGTTCCCTGGTCGGGGCAGACTACGAGCAGTACTTC. This translates into CASSSLVGADYEQYF. This chain connects TRBV27 to TRBJ2-7; D might be TRBD1 or TRBD2, each matching 5 bases. The CDR3 runs 15 residues. From germline, CDR1 is MNHEY and CDR2 SMNVEV (reference sequence). V lost 4 bases and J lost 3, with 16 bases in between.

The chain links TRBV29-1 to TRBJ2-5; D possibly matches TRBD1 or TRBD2 (6 bases each). Germline CDR1 and CDR2: SQVTM and ANQGSEA. The CDR3 extends over 14 amino acids. Trimming pared 0 bases from V and 5 bases from J, leaving 13 bases between. The CDR3 spells CSVEEVGGTETQYF. As DNA, the CDR3 is TGCAGCGTTGAAGAGGTGGGGGGCACGGAGACCCAGTACTTC.

The V and J genes are TRBV7-2 and TRBJ1-5; tentative D call: TRBD1 (5 bases). The CDR3 has 17 amino acids. Germline lookup yields CDR1 SGHTA and CDR2 FQGNSA. With 1 base removed from V and 5 bases from J, the gap between germline ends came to 18 bases. This CDR3 is CASSLVGGVGGDQPQHF. As DNA, the CDR3 is TGTGCCAGCAGCTTAGTTGGTGGGGTCGGGGGGGATCAGCCCCAGCATTTT.

This chain links TRBV7-6 with TRBJ2-6; D call uncertain. CDR1 is SGHVS, CDR2 FNYEAQ, per germline. The CDR3 sequence is 18 residues long. V was trimmed by 1 base and J by 0 bases, leaving 13 bases between them. In DNA, the CDR3 is TGTGCCAGCAGCTTAGTCGTCAGGCCGAGCTCTGGGGCCAACGTCCTGACTTTC. This sequence encodes CASSLVVRPSSGANVLTF.

About this clone: The germline gene is not matched at one end of the junction; a read error may be the cause. The J gene is TRBJ2-7, the V gene TRBV27, with D uncertain. The CDR3 has 14 residues. Germline V gene data show CDR1 as MNHEY and CDR2 as SMNVEV (reference sequence). DNA for the CDR3: TGTGCCAGCAGTCTATCTTTGTTGGCCTACGAGCAGTACTTC. Translation: CASSLSLLAYEQYF.

On this clone itself: Other DNA sequences in the same sample also yield this CDR3. This rearrangement joins TRBV27 to TRBJ2-1; 8 bases are a match to TRBD1. The CDR3 is 15 residues long. J lost 2 bases, V lost 4 bases, and 4 bases had no gene match. Germline CDR1 and CDR2: MNHEY and SMNVEV (reference sequence). The CDR3: CASSSRTGPYNEQFF. CDR3 nucleotide sequence: TGTGCCAGCAGTTCTAGGACAGGGCCCTACAATGAGCAGTTCTTC.

V is TRBV30 and J is TRBJ1-5; D gene ambiguous. The length of the CDR3 is 14 residues. Per the germline V gene, CDR1 is GTSNPN and CDR2 is SVGIG (reference sequence). V was clipped by 5 bases and J by 5 bases, with 16 bases between them. The CDR3 sequence: CAWDAGGLHQPQHF. In DNA, the CDR3 is TGTGCCTGGGACGCGGGCGGGCTTCATCAGCCCCAGCATTTT. The full variable domain, in which reference TRBV30 and TRBJ1-5 provide the parts outside the CDR3, is SQTIHQWPATLVQPVGSPLSLECTVEGTSNPNLYWYRQAAGRGLQLLFYSVGIGQISSEVPQNLSASRPQDRQFILSSKKLLLSDSGFYLCAWDAGGLHQPQHFGDGTRLSIL.

The chain uses TRBV5-6 and TRBJ2-7, with D perhaps matching TRBD1 or TRBD2 (7 bases each). Germline V gene sequence: CDR1 SGHDT, CDR2 YYEEEE. This CDR3 is 15 amino acids long. Trimming removed 4 bases at V and 0 bases at J, with 14 bases between. The CDR3, as DNA: TGTGCCAGCAGCACCGGGGGGACAGCCTCCTACGAGCAGTACTTC. It encodes CASSTGGTASYEQYF.

The chain uses TRBV6-4 and TRBJ1-2; possible D gene TRBD1, 6 bases. The CDR3 sequence is 17 residues long. Trimming took off 6 bases at V and 5 bases at J, with 25 bases between the two ends. Germline values: CDR1 MRHNA, CDR2 SNTAGT. The CDR3 region is CASSPTLGQQPTYGYTF. Here the CDR3 DNA reads TGTGCCAGCAGCCCCACCCTAGGACAGCAACCAACTTATGGCTACACCTTC.

On this clone itself: This specimen includes other DNA sequences encoding the same CDR3. The V call is TRBV4-1, the J call TRBJ2-7, with 12 bases identical to TRBD2. This CDR3 region has 16 residues. V lost 1 base to trimming and J lost 2 bases; unmatched junction nucleotides: 3. Germline CDR1 is MGHRA and CDR2 is YSYEKL. The CDR3 nucleotides are TGCGCCAGCAGCCAAGGACTAGCGGGAGTAGCCTACGAGCAGTACTTC. Protein product: CASSQGLAGVAYEQYF.

This clone has just a few counts. J is TRBJ2-2 and V is TRBV9, with no clear D. V was shortened by 4 bases and J by 1 base, with 8 bases between the two germline ends. Germline V gives CDR1 SGDLS, CDR2 YYNGEE. The CDR3 runs 14 residues. The CDR3: CASSQWGNTGELFF. The CDR3 nucleotides are TGTGCCAGCAGCCAGTGGGGGAACACCGGGGAGCTGTTTTTT.

CDR3: CASTPGPQGVTEAFF. CDR3 nucleotides: TGTGCCAGCACTCCGGGGCCCCAGGGGGTCACTGAAGCTTTCTTT. The chain carries TRBV7-8 and TRBJ1-1; 7 bases align to TRBD1. J lost 4 bases, V lost 7 bases, and 12 bases had no gene match. The length of the CDR3 is 15 residues. CDR1 and CDR2 from the germline V gene are SGHVS and FQNEAQ.

J is TRBJ2-7 and V is TRBV6-1, with 7 bases fitting TRBD2. V shed 6 bases and J 6 bases; nucleotides not matched to a gene: 2. The CDR3 covers 11 residues. Germline CDR1 is MNHNS and CDR2 is SASEGT. The CDR3: CASRGGIEQYF. The CDR3 nucleotides read TGTGCCAGCAGGGGAGGGATCGAGCAGTACTTC.